This T cell receptor (beta chain) appears in the sequencing data of a study of T cell repertoires in cytomegalovirus infection (dated by TCRdb to between 2018 and 2021). For context, the study as a whole: Because public TCR beta signatures pointed to carriage of CMV infection together with the matching HLA type, the HLA type of each donor mattered for the analysis.

The investigation overall reported the following: In both this cohort and an independent cohort of several hundred donors, the cumulative frequency of public TCR beta family members distinguished carriers of CMV infection plus the relevant HLA type. The ex vivo response was dominated by HLA-C-restricted CMV-specific TCR beta clonotypes, which also provided the single most frequent clonotype in two of eight donors.

The sequencer listed for this sample is Illumina HiSeq 1500. TCRdb ran its own pipeline on the public reads, namely fastp trimming at Q25 and MiXCR clone calling, and kept in-frame beta chains. Each entry merges the rows of one CDR3 protein and shows their most common DNA and genes. The table for this sample lists around 490,000 distinct CDR3 sequences; 26% of them were counted only once. The ten biggest clones cover approximately 13% of the sample. The germline V gene encodes CDR1 LNHDA and CDR2 SQIVND (reference sequence). From cysteine to phenylalanine, the CDR3 is 16 amino acids long. Of all the DNA, just the CDR3 is kept, 48 bases in frame from base 1. V is reduced by 3 bases and J by 3 bases, leaving a spacing of 15 bases between them. This clonotype was picked up a small number of times. Its antigen is unknown. Per-base quality was not reported, and no clone a single base away is much larger than it.

The sample was PBMCs. The TCR originated in a human donor in good health (CMV status not recorded). Some clones in this sample may be carry-over from other donors' samples. This chain joins TRBV19 to TRBJ2-1, with a tentative D call of TRBD1 or TRBD2, each matching 6 bases. The CDR3 reads as follows: CASSIIRGPGYNEQFF. The DNA is as follows: TGTGCCAGTAGTATTATTCGGGGGCCGGGCTACAATGAGCAGTTCTTC.